This T cell receptor (beta chain) is drawn from a study of shared clonotypes between healthy human individuals. There are 11 residues in the CDR3. With 4 bases removed from V and 7 bases from J, the gap between germline ends came to 11 bases. Germline assignment: CDR1 SQVTM and CDR2 ANQGSEA. The donors, healthy adults who were HIV-negative, had experienced no recent acute infections or vaccinations. Genomic DNA of each subset was evenly split across several immunoSEQ plates. Methods used by the authors: Because ImmunoSEQ provided only junction sequences with no quality scores, the filtering differed. Data came from immunoSEQ multiplex PCR; TCRdb stores just in-frame clones and leaves some out. V, J and clone size are those of that table, while D and trimming were read from the DNA. The repertoire includes about 1.5 million clones, roughly 97% of them detected once, and approximately 1% sits in the top ten.

J is TRBJ2-7 and V is TRBV29-1; weak D call: TRBD2 (5 bases). Material for sequencing was naive CD4+ T cells sorted from blood. The subset denotes: CD45RA+ positively selected. The sequence was collected from a man between 25 and 39 years old in good health. This CDR3 is CSVGGLMEQYF. CDR3 DNA sequence: TGCAGCGTTGGAGGGCTTATGGAGCAGTACTTC.